The following is a T cell receptor beta chain sequence with its context. The PCR made use of 60 Vbeta and 13 Jbeta primers. Clones were read by immunoSEQ multiplex PCR, and TCRdb kept only the in-frame ones, dropping some. The sample carries about 100,000 clones, roughly 76% recorded once. From germline, CDR1 is LGHNA and CDR2 YNFKEQ. This CDR3 has 18 amino acids. After removal of 2 bases from V and 1 base from J, the junction contained 12 bases not matched to a gene. This sample is part of a study of cytomegalovirus exposure and HLA in healthy donors. The sequenced sample was PBMCs. The chain has TRBV4-2 and TRBJ2-3; 7 nucleotides agree with TRBD2. The TCR was taken from a man in his forties or fifties in good health and CMV-seronegative. CDR3 residues: CASSQLGTLAEGTDTQYF. The CDR3 coding sequence is TGTGCCAGCAGCCAATTAGGGACCCTAGCGGAGGGCACAGATACGCAGTATTTT.